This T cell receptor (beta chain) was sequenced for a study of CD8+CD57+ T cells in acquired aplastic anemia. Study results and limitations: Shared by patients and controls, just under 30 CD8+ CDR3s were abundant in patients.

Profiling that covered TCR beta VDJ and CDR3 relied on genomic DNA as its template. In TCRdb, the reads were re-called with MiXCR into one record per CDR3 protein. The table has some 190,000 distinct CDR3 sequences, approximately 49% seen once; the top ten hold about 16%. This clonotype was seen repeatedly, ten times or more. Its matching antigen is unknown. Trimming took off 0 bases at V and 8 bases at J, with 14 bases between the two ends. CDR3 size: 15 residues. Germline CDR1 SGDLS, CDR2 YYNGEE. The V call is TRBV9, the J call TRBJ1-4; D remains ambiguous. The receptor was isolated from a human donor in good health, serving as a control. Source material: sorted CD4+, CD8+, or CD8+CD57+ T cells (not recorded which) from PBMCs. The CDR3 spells CASSVGDGGPEKLFF. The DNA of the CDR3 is TGTGCCAGCAGCGTAGGGGATGGAGGGCCGGAAAAACTGTTTTTT.